One and the same sample provided the 14 T cell receptor beta chains below, sequenced in a study of T-cell memory formation after mild COVID-19. MiXCR, applied by TCRdb to the 5' RACE reads, yields one record per CDR3 protein. The table has a few hundred thousand distinct CDR3 sequences, roughly 15% seen once. Sequencing was carried out using PBMCs or a T cell subset sorted from them (not recorded which). These receptors were taken from a man between 18 and 35 years old who had mild COVID-19 (a few samples of this study predate the infection). Cell type and time point are not known.

The chain couples TRBV9 to TRBJ2-1, with no clear D. CDR3 length equals 15 residues. V was cut by 4 bases and J by 3 bases, with 14 bases left in between. CDR1 SGDLS and CDR2 YYNGEE come from the germline V gene. The CDR3 region has the DNA TGTGCCAGCAGCATTAACCTGGACGGCTACAATGAGCAGTTCTTC. Translation: CASSINLDGYNEQFF.

This clonotype occurred a few times. As DNA, the CDR3 is TGTGCCAGAGGGACTTTAATACCCTCGTCGAACACTGAAGCTTTCTTT. Translated: CARGTLIPSSNTEAFF. This chain uses TRBV19 with TRBJ1-1; D may be TRBD1 (5 bases). The CDR3 is made up of 16 amino acids. Deletions cut 9 bases from V and 1 base from J, with 21 bases between. Germline loops: CDR1 LNHDA, CDR2 SQIVND (reference sequence). The entire variable domain, with the rest obtained from reference TRBV19 and TRBJ1-1, is as follows: DGGITQSPKYLFRKEGQNVTLSCEQNLNHDAMYWYRQDPGQGLRLIYYSQIVNDFQKGDIAEGYSVSREKKESFPLTVTSAQKNPTAFYLCARGTLIPSSNTEAFFGQGTRLTVV.

The chain uses TRBV12-3 or TRBV12-4 and TRBJ1-4; 7 bases align to TRBD1. The length of the CDR3 is 14 residues. V dropped 5 bases and J dropped 4; count of bases not matched to a gene: 4. CDR3 in DNA: TGTGCCAGCAGTCCCCGACAGGGTAATGAAAAACTGTTTTTT. Translating it yields CASSPRQGNEKLFF.

This clonotype has only a few counts. This rearrangement joins TRBV7-2 to TRBJ1-4; D is unclear. The germline V and J ends were trimmed by 4 bases and 8 bases, with 14 bases remaining between them. The germline gives CDR1 SGHTA, CDR2 FQGNSA. The CDR3 extends over 14 amino acids. CDR3 residues: CASSYDGPQEKLFF. In DNA, the CDR3 is TGTGCCAGCAGCTACGACGGGCCGCAGGAAAAACTGTTTTTT.

The chain carries TRBV6-2 or TRBV6-3 and TRBJ2-7; unclear D gene. V gave up 8 bases and J gave up 0 bases, with 17 bases separating them. This CDR3 contains 15 residues. Germline CDR1 MNHEY, CDR2 SVGEGT. For the CDR3, the DNA is TGTGCCAGCGGATCATACTCCCCGGGCTCCTACGAGCAGTACGTC. Translation gives CASGSYSPGSYEQYV.

The genes are TRBV6-6 and TRBJ2-3; TRBD2 aligns across 7 bases. The trim removed 2 bases at V and 4 bases at J, leaving 3 bases unmatched. Looked up from germline, CDR1 is MNHNY and CDR2 is SVGAGI (reference sequence). There are 14 residues in the CDR3. The CDR3 bases are TGTGCCAGCAGTTACGGGAGGGAAGCAGATACGCAGTATTTT. The encoded protein is CASSYGREADTQYF.

This clonotype was picked up a small number of times. The V and J genes are TRBV11-2 and TRBJ2-3, with D possibly matching TRBD2 (5 bases). The germline V gene has CDR1 SGHAT and CDR2 FQNNGV. Trimming removed 5 bases from V and 4 bases from J, with 7 bases in between. This CDR3 has 12 residues. CDR3 amino acids: CASSQRADTQYF. The CDR3 DNA sequence: TGTGCCAGCAGCCAGAGGGCAGATACGCAGTATTTT.

In its sample, this clonotype was seen a few times. The chain uses TRBV20-1 and TRBJ1-2; D not resolved. CDR3 length: 10 amino acids. V lost 3 bases and J lost 8, with 7 bases in between. Germline CDR1 and CDR2: DFQATT and SNEGSKA (reference sequence). As DNA, the CDR3 is TGCAGTGCTAGGCCGTACGGCTACACCTTC. As protein: CSARPYGYTF.

The genes are TRBV10-3 and TRBJ2-7; D is unclear. V shed 8 bases and J shed 3 bases, with 17 bases lying between them. CDR1 is ENHRY and CDR2 is SYGVKD in the germline V gene. The CDR3 extends over 14 amino acids. The DNA for the CDR3 is TGTGCCATCTCCCCCCGACTTTCGCTCTACGAGCAGTACTTC. This gives the protein CAISPRLSLYEQYF.

This clonotype was counted ten times or more. This sequence joins TRBV24-1 and TRBJ2-2, with TRBD2 matching 11 bases. Germline CDR1 and CDR2: KGHDR and SFDVKD. This CDR3 spans 14 amino acids. Trimming at V came to 9 bases and at J to 5 bases, leaving 4 bases not matched to a gene. The CDR3 here is CATGTSGRTGELFF. The CDR3 DNA sequence: TGTGCCACCGGGACTAGCGGAAGAACCGGGGAGCTGTTTTTT.

V is TRBV7-3 and J is TRBJ2-6, with D tentatively TRBD1 (5 bases). The ends were cut back, 7 bases at V and 0 bases at J, with 10 bases in the middle. CDR1 SGHTA and CDR2 FQGTGA come from the germline V gene. This CDR3 has 15 amino acids. CDR3 in DNA: TGTGCCAGCACCCTGGACATCTCTGGGGCCAACGTCCTGACTTTC. It codes for CASTLDISGANVLTF.

This chain connects TRBV25-1 to TRBJ2-7; D is unclear. The ends were cut back, 1 base at V and 2 bases at J, with 9 bases in the middle. The CDR3 loop spans 14 amino acids. Germline CDR1 MGHDK, CDR2 SYGVNS. The CDR3 region is CASSELAETYEQYF. CDR3 bases: TGTGCCAGCAGTGAATTGGCGGAGACCTACGAGCAGTACTTC.

This clonotype was detected only a few times. V and J are TRBV4-3 and TRBJ2-6, with D possibly matching TRBD1 (5 bases). The CDR3 totals 18 residues. Trimming left V 6 bases short and J 0 bases short, with 18 bases between. In germline, CDR1 is LGHNA, CDR2 YSLEER. In nucleotides, the CDR3 is TGCGCCAGCAGGTACTGGGCGCAGGGAAACTCTGGGGCCAACGTCCTGACTTTC. It yields the protein CASRYWAQGNSGANVLTF.

The chain couples TRBV7-9 to TRBJ2-5; D is unclear. V shed 1 base and J shed 1 base, with 7 bases lying between them. In germline, CDR1 is SEHNR, CDR2 FQNEAQ (reference sequence). The CDR3 has 14 amino acids. CDR3 nucleotide sequence: TGTGCCAGCAGCTTAGGGATCCGCCAAGAGACCCAGTACTTC. It is translated as CASSLGIRQETQYF. Variable domain in full (rest from reference TRBV7-9 and TRBJ2-5): DTGVSQNPRHKITKRGQNVTFRCDPISEHNRLYWYRQTLGQGPEFLTYFQNEAQLEKSRLLSDRFSAERPKGSFSTLEIQRTEQGDSAMYLCASSLGIRQETQYFGPGTRLLVL.